These 4 T cell receptor beta chains came from one sample sequenced in a study of patients and donors after allogeneic stem cell transplantation. Using its own MiXCR run on the RT-PCR reads, TCRdb lists one record per CDR3 protein. The table lists around 240,000 distinct CDR3 sequences, 13% to 15% of them singletons, with 11% in the top ten. Material: blood, either unsorted or a sorted T cell fraction (not recorded which). These TCRs come from a human donor who was either an allogeneic HSCT recipient or a stem cell or donor lymphocyte infusion donor (not recorded which). It is not recorded whose cells these are; they may come from a transplant donor.

The rearrangement joins TRBV7-9 to TRBJ2-7, with unresolved D. Trimming stripped 3 bases from V and 3 bases from J, with 15 bases between. The CDR3 is made up of 15 amino acids. Germline V gene data show CDR1 as SEHNR and CDR2 as FQNEAQ (reference sequence). The CDR3 nucleotides are TGTGCCAGCAGCTTGGGAAAACTTTCCTTCTACGAGCAGTACTTC. As protein: CASSLGKLSFYEQYF.

This clonotype was counted many times. The CDR3 DNA reads as TGCGCCAGCAGCTTTGGACTTGGTGGTAACACTGAAGCTTTCTTT. This encodes CASSFGLGGNTEAFF. The chain uses TRBV5-1 and TRBJ1-1; D is ambiguous. Trimming removed 2 bases at V and 2 bases at J, with 13 bases between. Germline CDR1 SGHRS, CDR2 YFSETQ. The CDR3 has 15 residues.

This clonotype was counted at least ten times. The rearrangement links TRBV29-1 to TRBJ2-7; D is possibly TRBD2 (5 bases). Trimming shortened V by 0 bases and J by 7 bases, and 10 bases separated the two germline ends. Germline assignment: CDR1 SQVTM and CDR2 ANQGSEA. This CDR3 contains 12 residues. The CDR3 coding sequence is TGCAGCGTTGAAGAAGGACGAGGGGAGCAGTACTTC. Its translation is CSVEEGRGEQYF.

CDR3 in DNA: TGCGCCAGCAGCTTTGACAGGTACGAGCAGTACTTC. This codes for CASSFDRYEQYF. The chain links TRBV5-1 to TRBJ2-7; D is possibly TRBD1 (6 bases). From germline, CDR1 is SGHRS and CDR2 YFSETQ. The CDR3 loop spans 12 amino acids. Trimming pared 2 bases from V and 4 bases from J, leaving 7 bases between. Together with reference TRBV5-1 and TRBJ2-7, the CDR3 gives the full variable domain: KAGVTQTPRYLIKTRGQQVTLSCSPISGHRSVSWYQQTPGQGLQFLFEYFSETQRNKGNFPGRFSGRQFSNSRSEMNVSTLELGDSALYLCASSFDRYEQYFGPGTRLTVT.